The 32 T cell receptor beta chains below all came from one sample that was sequenced in a study of blood T cell repertoires in COVID-19. Produced via immunoSEQ multiplex PCR; TCRdb's table is partial and in-frame only. The table has about 56,000 clones, approximately 92% seen once. Sequencing was carried out using peripheral blood. These receptors all stem from a woman aged 60-75 years with COVID-19, enrolled during active disease.

This chain joins TRBV6-5 and TRBJ1-6; possible D gene TRBD1, 5 bases. Germline V lookup: CDR1 MNHEY, CDR2 SVGAGI. The CDR3 spans 15 residues. Trimming cost V 7 bases and J 6 bases, with 16 bases left between them. This chain's CDR3 is CASMGWRGSNSPLHF. CDR3 DNA: TGTGCCAGCATGGGCTGGAGGGGAAGTAATTCACCCCTCCACTTT.

This chain uses TRBV6-2 or TRBV6-3 with TRBJ2-7; 7 nucleotides line up with TRBD1. With 4 bases clipped from V and 4 bases from J, the junction kept 7 bases outside the gene matches. Germline V CDR1 and CDR2: MNHEY, SVGEGT. The CDR3 spans 14 residues. In DNA, the CDR3 is TGTGCCAGCAGTTTCCGCACAGGGGTTTACGAGCAGTACTTC. This gives the protein CASSFRTGVYEQYF.

The chain links TRBV24-1 to TRBJ1-2; the match to TRBD1 covers 8 bases. From germline, CDR1 is KGHDR and CDR2 SFDVKD. There are 14 residues in the CDR3. V gave up 4 bases and J gave up 6 bases; unmatched junction bases: 6. For the CDR3, the DNA is TGTGCCACCAGTGAGTCTGACAGGGGCCATGGCTACACCTTC. Its translation is CATSESDRGHGYTF.

This clone was picked up one time. The genes are TRBV2 and TRBJ2-3; D may be TRBD2 (5 bases). Germline V gene lookup returns CDR1 SNHLY and CDR2 FYNNEI. CDR3 length: 17 residues. V was clipped by 5 bases and J by 0 bases, with 18 bases between them. CDR3 sequence (DNA): TGTGCCAGCAGTTGGGGAGCTTATGGCGCTAGCACAGATACGCAGTATTTT. Its protein is CASSWGAYGASTDTQYF.

The CDR3 DNA follows: TGTGCCAGTAGTATGTTGGGACAGTATTACAATGAGCAGTTCTTC. As protein: CASSMLGQYYNEQFF. The chain employs TRBV19 and TRBJ2-1; 7 positions agree with TRBD1. The CDR3 has 15 amino acids. V dropped 3 bases and J dropped 4; count of bases not matched to a gene: 6. Germline V CDR1 and CDR2: LNHDA, SQIVND (reference sequence).

The chain couples TRBV2 to TRBJ1-6; D may be TRBD1 (6 bases). Between the trimmed V and J ends, which lost 4 bases and 2 bases, there was a span of 9 bases. The CDR3 sequence is 15 residues long. Germline loops: CDR1 SNHLY, CDR2 FYNNEI. For the CDR3, the DNA is TGTGCCAGCAGTGTTAGGGGGACCTATAATTCACCCCTCCACTTT. Protein sequence: CASSVRGTYNSPLHF.

The chain joins TRBV11-3 to TRBJ2-1; 9 nucleotides agree with TRBD2. Per germline, CDR1 SGHNT and CDR2 YENEEA. With V trimmed by 5 bases and J by 0 bases, 5 bases remained unmatched. This CDR3 comprises 16 residues. CDR3 DNA sequence: TGTGCCAGCAGCACGCGGGGGGGAAGCTCCTACAATGAGCAGTTCTTC. Amino acids: CASSTRGGSSYNEQFF.

In DNA, the CDR3 is TGTGCCAGCAGCCTTCGGGGGGGCAATGAGCAGTTCTTC. It is translated as CASSLRGGNEQFF. The chain joins TRBV13 to TRBJ2-1; 8 bases are a match to TRBD2. With 5 bases clipped from V and 6 bases from J, the junction kept 3 bases outside the gene matches. The CDR3 covers 13 residues. Germline CDR1 reads PRHDT; CDR2 reads FYEKMQ (reference sequence).

The gene calls are TRBV6-2 or TRBV6-3 and TRBJ2-2; D is perhaps TRBD1 (6 bases). Trimming left V 4 bases short and J 4 bases short, with 19 bases between. This CDR3 region has 17 residues. CDR1 and CDR2 from the germline V gene are MNHEY and SVGEGT. CDR3 sequence: CASSSTRWGPPTGELFF. The DNA for the CDR3 is TGTGCCAGCAGTTCCACGAGGTGGGGGCCACCCACCGGGGAGCTGTTTTTT.

The J gene is TRBJ1-1, the V gene TRBV10-3, with no clear D. Germline-derived CDR1 and CDR2 are ENHRY and SYGVKD. The CDR3 contains 13 residues. Trimming removed 2 bases from V and 0 bases from J, with 4 bases in between. CDR3 residues: CAISERLNTEAFF. CDR3 nucleotide sequence: TGTGCCATCAGTGAGCGGTTGAACACTGAAGCTTTCTTT.

This rearrangement joins TRBV5-5 to TRBJ2-7, with 9 bases identical to TRBD1. The CDR3 is made up of 19 amino acids. Germline CDR1 reads SGHKS; CDR2 reads YYEKEE (reference sequence). Trimming at V came to 0 bases and at J to 3 bases, leaving 16 bases not matched to a gene. The CDR3 is CASSLVPGQGTLFLYEQYF. DNA of the CDR3: TGTGCCAGCAGCTTGGTGCCTGGACAGGGGACACTCTTCCTCTACGAGCAGTACTTC.

This chain uses TRBV15 with TRBJ1-2; the match to TRBD1 covers 8 bases. CDR3 length equals 18 residues. In germline, CDR1 is LNHNV, CDR2 YYDKDF (reference sequence). V gave up 1 base and J gave up 2 bases; unmatched junction bases: 12. CDR3 amino acids: CATSRAWTGSNINYGYTF. The CDR3 DNA sequence: TGTGCCACCAGCAGAGCCTGGACAGGGTCTAACATCAACTATGGCTACACCTTC.

J is TRBJ2-7 and V is TRBV11-1; perhaps TRBD2 as D (5 bases). V lost 6 bases and J lost 7, with 19 bases in between. This CDR3 is 14 amino acids long. CDR1 and CDR2 from the germline V gene are SGHAT and FQDESV (reference sequence). DNA for the CDR3: TGTGCCAGCAGTGGTGTTCCCCATTGGGAGGAGCAGTACTTC. Its protein is CASSGVPHWEEQYF.

V is TRBV27 and J is TRBJ2-7; 10 bases match TRBD1. V shed 3 bases, J shed 1 base, and the junction held 3 bases outside the gene matches. Per the germline V gene, CDR1 is MNHEY and CDR2 is SMNVEV (reference sequence). The CDR3 is made up of 15 amino acids. In DNA, the CDR3 is TGTGCCAGCAGTTTTGCGGGACAGGGGTCCTACGAGCAGTACTTC. Translation gives CASSFAGQGSYEQYF.

The gene calls are TRBV18 and TRBJ2-3; 7 bases agree with TRBD2. J lost 4 bases, V lost 0 bases, and 1 base had no gene match. Germline V gives CDR1 KGHSH, CDR2 LQKENI. The CDR3 has 14 amino acids. CDR3 sequence (DNA): TGTGCCAGCTCACCACCGGGGGGGTCAGATACGCAGTATTTT. It specifies CASSPPGGSDTQYF.

The CDR3 DNA is TGTGCCAGCAGCTTGAGTGTTGAGCAGTTCTTC. This gives the protein CASSLSVEQFF. This sequence joins TRBV7-2 and TRBJ2-1; D gene unclear. This CDR3 contains 11 residues. Germline-derived CDR1 and CDR2 are SGHTA and FQGNSA. Trimming took 3 bases from V and 9 from J, leaving 6 bases between them.

This chain uses TRBV28 with TRBJ2-2, with 9 bases identical to TRBD1. Germline lookup yields CDR1 MDHEN and CDR2 SYDVKM. The CDR3 loop spans 14 amino acids. J lost 4 bases, V lost 7 bases, and 4 bases had no gene match. The CDR3 loop is CASTGTGITGELFF. CDR3 DNA: TGTGCCAGCACCGGGACAGGGATCACCGGGGAGCTGTTTTTT.

The chain uses TRBV29-1 and TRBJ2-1; TRBD2 matches at 13 bases. The CDR3 extends over 16 amino acids. V was clipped by 7 bases and J by 4 bases; unmatched bases: 10. Germline V CDR1 and CDR2: SQVTM, ANQGSEA. Here the CDR3 reads CSARTSGSRVYNEQFF. For the CDR3, the DNA is TGCAGCGCGCGGACTAGCGGGAGTAGAGTTTACAATGAGCAGTTCTTC.

The chain employs TRBV18 and TRBJ2-3; 7 bases are a match to TRBD2. This CDR3 is 16 amino acids long. In germline, CDR1 is KGHSH, CDR2 LQKENI. Trimming removed 3 bases from V and 1 base from J; junction bases left unmatched: 7. The CDR3 bases are TGTGCCAGCTCACCCTTTTCGGCGGGGGGCACAGATACGCAGTATTTT. This codes for CASSPFSAGGTDTQYF.

This clone was detected once. Compared with germline, one end of the junction differs, possibly owing to a read error. The chain employs TRBV10-1 and TRBJ2-7; 9 nucleotides agree with TRBD2. Germline values: CDR1 WNHNN, CDR2 SYGVQD (reference sequence). There are 15 residues in the CDR3. CDR3 sequence (DNA): TGCGCCAGCAGTGAAGGAGCGGGAGGTTCCTTCGAGCAGTACTTC. Translated, it gives CASSEGAGGSFEQYF.

V and J are TRBV2 and TRBJ1-2; 7 positions agree with TRBD1. Germline V gene sequence: CDR1 SNHLY, CDR2 FYNNEI. This CDR3 spans 15 amino acids. Trimming at V came to 1 base and at J to 6 bases, leaving 8 bases not matched to a gene. The CDR3 DNA reads as TGTGCCAGCAGTGAAGAAGAAGGACAGGTGGATGGCTACACCTTC. Its translation: CASSEEEGQVDGYTF.

The chain employs TRBV30 and TRBJ1-3; the D gene is possibly TRBD1 (6 bases). CDR1 and CDR2 from the germline V gene are GTSNPN and SVGIG (reference sequence). This CDR3 is built from 15 residues. Between the trimmed V and J ends, which lost 4 bases and 2 bases, there was a span of 15 bases. CDR3 sequence (DNA): TGTGCCTGGAATCACCGGACAGTCACTGGAAACACCATATATTTT. Translation: CAWNHRTVTGNTIYF. Using reference TRBV30 and TRBJ1-3 for the parts outside the CDR3, the full variable domain is SQTIHQWPATLVQPVGSPLSLECTVEGTSNPNLYWYRQAAGRGLQLLFYSVGIGQISSEVPQNLSASRPQDRQFILSSKKLLLSDSGFYLCAWNHRTVTGNTIYFGEGSWLTVV.

This rearrangement joins TRBV12-3 or TRBV12-4 to TRBJ1-1; 8 nucleotides align to TRBD1. V gave up 5 bases and J gave up 1 base; unmatched junction bases: 0. The CDR3 extends over 13 amino acids. CDR3 bases: TGTGCCAGCAGTGACAGGGGGAACACTGAAGCTTTCTTT. This translates into CASSDRGNTEAFF.

This clone was observed a handful of times. The V gene is TRBV6-2 or TRBV6-3, the J gene TRBJ1-2, with D possibly being TRBD1 (5 bases). This CDR3 has 15 residues. Trimming removed 5 bases from V and 1 base from J, with 14 bases in between. The germline V gene encodes CDR1 MNHEY and CDR2 SVGEGT. The CDR3: CASSRRQRINYGYTF. CDR3 coding DNA: TGTGCCAGCAGTCGAAGACAGAGAATTAACTATGGCTACACCTTC.

J is TRBJ1-1 and V is TRBV4-3, with unresolved D. This CDR3 contains 14 residues. V was pared by 0 bases and J by 4 bases, with 9 bases between. Germline loops: CDR1 LGHNA, CDR2 YSLEER. DNA for the CDR3: TGCGCCAGCAGCCAAGAGATTACCGGCACTGAAGCTTTCTTT. It yields the protein CASSQEITGTEAFF.

V gene TRBV2 combines with J gene TRBJ1-6; 7 bases map to TRBD1. The CDR3 covers 15 residues. In germline, CDR1 is SNHLY, CDR2 FYNNEI. The J segment lost 10 bases and the V segment lost 8 bases, leaving 14 bases of the junction unmatched. CDR3 loop: CASENTGDSNSPLHF. CDR3 DNA sequence: TGTGCCAGCGAAAATACCGGGGACAGTAACTCACCCCTCCACTTT.

V and J are TRBV7-9 and TRBJ2-3; 11 bases agree with TRBD2. Germline V gene lookup returns CDR1 SEHNR and CDR2 FQNEAQ (reference sequence). V shed 6 bases and J 2 bases; nucleotides not matched to a gene: 7. The CDR3 runs 16 residues. CDR3: CASRSSGGSPTDTQYF. CDR3 nucleotides: TGTGCCAGCAGATCTAGCGGGGGGTCCCCCACAGATACGCAGTATTTT.

The chain links TRBV5-1 to TRBJ2-1, with D tentatively TRBD2 (6 bases). Trimming shortened V by 0 bases and J by 3 bases, and 10 bases separated the two germline ends. CDR3 length equals 15 residues. Germline assignment: CDR1 SGHRS and CDR2 YFSETQ. The CDR3 spells CASSLGLDSYNEQFF. DNA for the CDR3: TGCGCCAGCAGCTTGGGACTAGACAGCTACAATGAGCAGTTCTTC.

The chain couples TRBV5-4 to TRBJ2-7, with D perhaps TRBD1 (5 bases). With 0 bases removed from V and 2 bases from J, the gap between germline ends came to 12 bases. This CDR3 is built from 15 residues. Germline CDR1 SGHNT, CDR2 YYREEE (reference sequence). DNA for the CDR3: TGTGCCAGCAGCTTGGAATCCGACAGTCCCTACGAGCAGTACTTC. This encodes CASSLESDSPYEQYF.

The chain links TRBV14 to TRBJ2-5; perhaps TRBD2 as D (5 bases). The germline V gene has CDR1 SGHDN and CDR2 FVKESK. V lost 4 bases and J 5 bases, leaving 17 bases between the germline ends. This CDR3 has 15 residues. The CDR3: CASSPRTGPGETQYF. The CDR3 DNA follows: TGTGCCAGCAGCCCTCGGACGGGTCCGGGGGAGACCCAGTACTTC.

This chain links TRBV6-6 with TRBJ1-4; 7 bases are shared with TRBD1. The germline V gene has CDR1 MNHNY and CDR2 SVGAGI (reference sequence). The length of the CDR3 is 15 residues. Losses at the gene ends were 6 bases for V and 8 bases for J; bases not matched to a gene: 12. The CDR3 DNA sequence: TGTGCCAGCAGGGGGACCACAGGGGTGGCGGAAAAACTGTTTTTT. Protein product: CASRGTTGVAEKLFF.

The chain uses TRBV19 and TRBJ1-4; D not certain. Germline CDR1 and CDR2: LNHDA and SQIVND (reference sequence). The CDR3 length is 16 residues. V was pared by 5 bases and J by 8 bases, with 21 bases between. CDR3 protein: CASSPGSGYGVEKLFF. DNA for the CDR3: TGTGCCAGTAGTCCCGGGAGCGGTTACGGTGTGGAAAAACTGTTTTTT.